This T cell receptor beta chain was retrieved from a study of cytomegalovirus exposure and HLA in healthy donors. Findings of the study overall: Analyses of presence/absence relied on an assumption of roughly uniform sequencing depth across donors.

The V gene's germline CDR1 is LGHNA and CDR2 YNFKEQ. This CDR3 has 17 residues. J gave up 4 bases and V 0 bases, and 7 bases lay outside the gene matches. Notes on this clone: What it binds is not known.

The PCR was carried out with 60 Vbeta primers and 13 Jbeta primers. Clones were sequenced by immunoSEQ multiplex PCR, and TCRdb holds only the in-frame ones, with some missing. The sample yields 120,000 or so clones, 70% to 80% seen once. This clonotype was obtained from a man aged 25 to 45 in good health and CMV-seronegative. This chain connects TRBV4-2 to TRBJ1-4, with 8 bases fitting TRBD1. Input material: PBMCs. The CDR3 sequence is CASSQDRQGRVNEKLFF. CDR3 nucleotides: TGTGCCAGCAGCCAAGATCGACAGGGGCGCGTTAATGAAAAACTGTTTTTT.